What follows are 3 T cell receptor beta chains derived from one specimen sequenced in a study of blood T cell repertoires in COVID-19. Data came from immunoSEQ multiplex PCR; TCRdb stores just in-frame clones and leaves some out. Of 250,000 to 350,000 clones listed, under 95% are singletons. The sequencing sample was made of PBMCs or T cells enriched from blood (not recorded which). The receptors derive from a man aged 60 to 69 who had recovered from COVID-19.

V is TRBV23-1 and J is TRBJ1-1; TRBD1 aligns across 7 bases. TRBV23-1 is an ORF, and what it does is uncertain. The V segment lost 9 bases and the J segment 1 base; nucleotides outside the gene matches: 5. The CDR3 is 13 amino acids. The chain's CDR3 is CASRDSPNTEAFF. CDR3 in DNA: TGCGCCAGTAGGGACAGCCCGAACACTGAAGCTTTCTTT.

CDR3 sequence reads: CASSPPGANTDTQYF. The CDR3 region has the DNA TGTGCCAGCAGTCCACCGGGAGCAAACACAGATACGCAGTATTTT. This chain uses TRBV7-2 with TRBJ2-3; D may be TRBD2 (6 bases). Germline assignment: CDR1 SGHTA and CDR2 FQGNSA. This CDR3 is 15 amino acids long. V lost 6 bases and J lost 2, with 15 bases in between.

V is TRBV29-1 and J is TRBJ1-5, with D hard to call. The CDR3 is made up of 17 amino acids. Germline-derived CDR1 and CDR2 are SQVTM and ANQGSEA. The CDR3: CRSITGLAIPPSQPQHF. CDR3 bases: TGCAGATCAATTACGGGTCTCGCTATACCACCATCTCAGCCCCAGCATTTT. The full variable domain, its missing parts supplied by reference TRBV29-1 and TRBJ1-5, is SAVISQKPSRDICQRGTSLTIQCQVDSQVTMMFWYRQQPGQSLTLIATANQGSEATYESGFVIDKFPISRPNLTFSTLTVSNMSPEDSSIYLCRSITGLAIPPSQPQHFGDGTRLSIL.